This TCR beta chain was documented in a study of blood T cell repertoires in COVID-19. Study details: Collection of acute and convalescent COVID-19 samples took place in the United States, Italy and Spain. PBMCs, B-cell-depleted T cells, or T cells were the source of the cDNA or gDNA that made up the material.

Sequenced by immunoSEQ multiplex PCR; TCRdb stores in-frame clones only, minus some. This table has about 98,000 clones, around 80% appearing once. CDR3 size: 14 residues. Germline lookup yields CDR1 SGDLS and CDR2 YYNGEE. The V gene end was trimmed by 4 bases and the J gene end by 4 bases; junction bases not matched to a gene: 3. V and J are TRBV9 and TRBJ2-2; 8 nucleotides match TRBD1. The material sequenced was peripheral blood. This TCR was sampled from a man between 70 and 80 years old with acute or convalescent COVID-19. The CDR3 sequence is CASSTQGGTGELFF. CDR3 bases: TGTGCCAGCAGCACACAGGGGGGCACCGGGGAGCTGTTTTTT.